This T cell receptor beta chain stems from a study of T cell responses to AZD1222 COVID-19 vaccine. Study-level background: Combined were second doses at about 4 or about 12 weeks.

Germline V CDR1 and CDR2: SGHTS, YDEGEE. V was pared by 0 bases and J by 3 bases, with 9 bases between. The CDR3 is 14 residues long. General study findings and limits: The peak T cell response came first, and repertoires were sampled only after it.

The repertoire was sequenced with immunoSEQ multiplex PCR; TCRdb's copy has only in-frame clones and lacks some. The sample shows around 150,000 clones, around 88% of them seen only once. As regards this clone: Its antigen is not identified.

The origin of this receptor is an adult in good health. The material sequenced was peripheral blood, taken on day 0 of AZD1222 vaccination. The genes are TRBV5-8 and TRBJ1-1; D remains ambiguous. CDR3 region: CASSLEFGDTEAFF. In DNA form, the CDR3 reads TGTGCCAGCAGCTTGGAGTTCGGGGACACTGAAGCTTTCTTT.